The 3 T cell receptor beta chains given below trace back to one sample, sequenced in a study of shared clonotypes between healthy human individuals. Naive CD8 isolation took CD45RO-negative cells positively selected for CCR7 and excluded terminally differentiated effector memory CD45RA+ cells. Profiling relied on immunoSEQ multiplex PCR, and the TCRdb table lists in-frame clones only, not all of them. The sample carries about 1.9 million clones, about 93% recorded once. Material: naive CD8+ T cells from PBMCs. The receptors stem from a man between 18 and 29 years old in good health. Some clones in this sample may be carry-over from other donors' samples.

The chain couples TRBV7-9 to TRBJ2-7, with no clear D. Trimming took 8 bases from V and 2 from J, leaving 7 bases between them. There are 11 residues in the CDR3. CDR1 is SEHNR and CDR2 is FQNEAQ in the germline V gene (reference sequence). CDR3 sequence (DNA): TGTGCCAGCTTCTCCACCTACGAGCAGTACTTC. This gives the protein CASFSTYEQYF.

This clone was observed a single time. V gene TRBV5-1 combines with J gene TRBJ1-3; possible D gene TRBD1, 6 bases. The CDR3 loop spans 17 amino acids. Germline-derived CDR1 and CDR2 are SGHRS and YFSETQ. Trimming took 2 bases from V and 0 from J, leaving 15 bases between them. CDR3 DNA: TGCGCCAGCAGCTTTGACAGGCGGACATACTCTGGAAACACCATATATTTT. Translated, it gives CASSFDRRTYSGNTIYF.

The chain combines TRBV7-9 with TRBJ2-7; perhaps TRBD1 as D (6 bases). The germline V gene has CDR1 SEHNR and CDR2 FQNEAQ (reference sequence). V was trimmed by 4 bases and J by 4 bases, leaving 17 bases between them. The CDR3 is made up of 15 amino acids. CDR3 residues: CASSSTKGHTYEQYF. The CDR3 nucleotides read TGTGCCAGCAGCTCGACAAAGGGACATACTTACGAGCAGTACTTC.